This T cell receptor beta chain was captured by sequencing in a study of blood T cell repertoires in COVID-19. Germline CDR1 LGHDT, CDR2 YNNKEL (reference sequence). CDR3 length: 15 residues. The V end was cut by 0 bases, the J end by 4 bases, with 12 bases between. Libraries were prepared by immunoSEQ multiplex PCR; TCRdb keeps only in-frame clonotypes and omits some of them. Of approximately 63,000 clones listed, about 88% are singletons. The J gene is TRBJ2-5, the V gene TRBV3-1 (or the pseudogene TRBV3-2); D is possibly TRBD1 (6 bases). Sequencing was performed on peripheral blood. This clonotype originated in a man aged 80 or over in a cohort sampled during active COVID-19. CDR3 coding DNA: TGTGCCAGCAGCCAAGATAACCACAGGGTAGAGACCCAGTACTTC. Its protein is CASSQDNHRVETQYF.